This T cell receptor beta chain is drawn from a study of T cell responses to AZD1222 COVID-19 vaccine. Clones were read by immunoSEQ multiplex PCR, and TCRdb kept only the in-frame ones, dropping some. The sample consists of approximately 150,000 clones, roughly 91% of them appearing once. Study conclusions and caveats: Spike was spanned by vaccine-associated CD4 TCRs, which were dominant at 160-218 and 743-854. The donor group comprised mostly white British people and more females; the analysis possibly underestimated clonal diversity.

The germline V gene encodes CDR1 KGHSH and CDR2 LQKENI. Trimming pared 6 bases from V and 5 bases from J, leaving 17 bases between. There are 15 residues in the CDR3. Details on this clone: Its antigen is not identified.

The sequence was collected from an adult in good health. The chain links TRBV18 to TRBJ2-1; weak D call: TRBD2 (6 bases). The sequences come from peripheral blood, collected on day 0 of AZD1222 vaccination. This chain's CDR3 is CASSLLASDDNEQFF. The CDR3 bases are TGTGCCAGCTCCCTTCTAGCGTCTGATGACAATGAGCAGTTCTTC. Based on the CDR3 plus reference TRBV18 and TRBJ2-1, the full variable domain is NAGVMQNPRHLVRRRGQEARLRCSPMKGHSHVYWYRQLPEEGLKFMVYLQKENIIDESGMPKERFSAEFPKEGPSILRIQQVVRGDSAAYFCASSLLASDDNEQFFGPGTRLTVL.